The 2 T cell receptor beta chains presented below share a single source sample, sequenced in a study of control samples from healthy donors and cancer patients. The table came from immunoSEQ multiplex PCR; TCRdb's copy has only in-frame clones and leaves some out. The repertoire includes 75,000 to 95,000 clones, 70% to 90% of them detected once, and around 6% sits in the top ten. Input material: blood. Source of these receptors: a woman aged 45 to 65 in good health.

The V and J genes are TRBV7-9 and TRBJ2-6; the D is unclear. V was shortened by 5 bases and J by 0 bases, with 8 bases between the two germline ends. The CDR3 covers 15 residues. Germline loops: CDR1 SEHNR, CDR2 FQNEAQ (reference sequence). CDR3 sequence: CASSPYLSGANVLTF. CDR3 in DNA: TGTGCCAGCAGCCCCTACCTCTCTGGGGCCAACGTCCTGACTTTC.

The rearrangement joins TRBV4-2 to TRBJ2-7; possible D gene TRBD2, 5 bases. Per germline, CDR1 LGHNA and CDR2 YNFKEQ. The CDR3 sequence is 15 residues long. Trimming stripped 0 bases from V and 4 bases from J, with 13 bases between. The CDR3 DNA reads as TGTGCCAGCAGCCAAGATCCGGCTAGCCTATACGAGCAGTACTTC. Amino acid sequence: CASSQDPASLYEQYF.